This record covers a single T cell receptor beta chain. Its antigen is currently unknown. This sample is part of a study of shared clonotypes between healthy human individuals. Overall study findings and caveats: Clonotype sharing among donors was thought likely to change with sequencing depth. The low donor count limited represented genetic and exposure-history diversity.

Naive CD8 cells lacked CD45RO and underwent positive selection for CCR7, leaving out terminally differentiated effector memory CD45RA+ cells. CDR3 length equals 15 residues. J was trimmed by 4 bases and V by 0 bases; bases with no gene match: 6. Germline V gene sequence: CDR1 SGDLS, CDR2 YYNGEE. A roughly 200 ng quantity of DNA, 30,000 to 35,000 T cell genomes, went into the sorted-subset replicate PCRs. Here immunoSEQ multiplex PCR was the method, and the copy in TCRdb shows in-frame clones only, minus some. Here the sample spans hundreds of thousands of clones, 90% to 97% being singletons. The sample consisted of naive CD8+ T cells sorted from blood. This sequence was found in a woman in her twenties or thirties in good health. The gene calls are TRBV9 and TRBJ1-2, with 7 bases that match TRBD1. Here the CDR3 reads CASSVGGQPSYGYTF. The CDR3 nucleotides read TGTGCCAGCAGCGTAGGGGGACAGCCTTCCTATGGCTACACCTTC.